The source of this T cell receptor (beta chain) is a study of cytotoxic CD8 clonotypes in ibrutinib-treated CLL. The V gene's germline CDR1 is MNHEY and CDR2 SMNVEV (reference sequence). Trimming at V came to 8 bases and at J to 4 bases, leaving 16 bases not matched to a gene. The CDR3 is made up of 16 amino acids. Cryopreserved PBMCs yielded around 2.1 micrograms of genomic DNA for TCR beta libraries. About this clone: The target antigen is unknown.

Sequencing was performed with immunoSEQ multiplex PCR; in TCRdb, only in-frame clones are kept and a portion is missing. The profile shows a few hundred thousand clones, 70% of them singletons. Study findings and constraints: Ibrutinib response saw clonality rise, and progression saw it return toward baseline.

The chain joins TRBV27 to TRBJ1-2, with 7 bases that match TRBD1. This sequence was found in a human donor with chronic lymphocytic leukemia. This material consisted of PBMCs, taken after 24 months of ibrutinib treatment. The CDR3 loop is CASGRAASGQSYGYTF. The DNA of the CDR3 is TGTGCCAGCGGGCGTGCAGCTTCGGGACAGAGCTATGGCTACACCTTC.